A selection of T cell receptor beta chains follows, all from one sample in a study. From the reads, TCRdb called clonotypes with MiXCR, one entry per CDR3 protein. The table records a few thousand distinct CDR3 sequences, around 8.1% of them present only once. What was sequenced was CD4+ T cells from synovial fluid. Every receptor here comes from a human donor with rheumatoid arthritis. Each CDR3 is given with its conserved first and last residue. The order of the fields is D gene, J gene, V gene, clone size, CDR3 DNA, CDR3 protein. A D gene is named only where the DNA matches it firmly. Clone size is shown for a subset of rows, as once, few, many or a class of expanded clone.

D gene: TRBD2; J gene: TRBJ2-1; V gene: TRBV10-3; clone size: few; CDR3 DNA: TGTGCCATCAGCGAGGTGGGACTAGCGGGACACAATGAGCAGTTCTTC; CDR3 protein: CAISEVGLAGHNEQFF
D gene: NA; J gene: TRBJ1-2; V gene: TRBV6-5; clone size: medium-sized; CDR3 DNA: TGTGCCAGCAGTACAATTCGGGCGGGCGGCCTGGGTGACTATGGCTACACCTTC; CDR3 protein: CASSTIRAGGLGDYGYTF
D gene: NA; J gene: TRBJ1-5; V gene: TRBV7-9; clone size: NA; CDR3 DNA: TGTGCCAGCAGCACCCAAGATCAGCCCCAGCATTTT; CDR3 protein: CASSTQDQPQHF
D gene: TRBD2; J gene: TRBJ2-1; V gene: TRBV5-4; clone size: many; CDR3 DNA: TGTGCCAGCAGCCCCGGACTAGCGAAGGACAATGAGCAGTTCTTC; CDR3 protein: CASSPGLAKDNEQFF
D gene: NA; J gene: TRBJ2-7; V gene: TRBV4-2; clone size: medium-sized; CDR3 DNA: TGTGCCAGCAGCCAAGCCCCCGTGAGCTCCTACGAGCAGTACTTC; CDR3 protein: CASSQAPVSSYEQYF
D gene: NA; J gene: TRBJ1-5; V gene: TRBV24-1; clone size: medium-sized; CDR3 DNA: TGTGCCACCTTTACAGGGAAGAGCAATCAGCCCCAGCATTTT; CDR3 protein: CATFTGKSNQPQHF
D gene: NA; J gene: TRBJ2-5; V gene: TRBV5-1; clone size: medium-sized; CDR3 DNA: TGCGCCAGCAGCCCCGAGGGCCAAGAGACCCAGTACTTC; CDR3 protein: CASSPEGQETQYF
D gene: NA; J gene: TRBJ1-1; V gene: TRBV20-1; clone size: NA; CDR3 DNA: TGCAGTGCCCCAGGAGGCAGATTTGAAGCTTTCTTT; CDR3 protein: CSAPGGRFEAFF
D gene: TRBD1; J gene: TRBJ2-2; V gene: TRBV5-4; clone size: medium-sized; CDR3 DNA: TGTGCCAGCAGCTTGGAGGGGGCGCCGTACACCGGGGAGCTGTTTTTT; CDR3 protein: CASSLEGAPYTGELFF
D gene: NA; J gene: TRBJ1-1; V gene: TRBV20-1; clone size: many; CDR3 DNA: TGCAGTGCTAGAGAGGGCGTCTTT; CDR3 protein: CSAREGVF
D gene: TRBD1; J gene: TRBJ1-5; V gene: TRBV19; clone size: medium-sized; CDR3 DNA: TGTGCCAGTAGTATACGACAGGGTGGCAACCAGCCCCAGCATTTT; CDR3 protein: CASSIRQGGNQPQHF
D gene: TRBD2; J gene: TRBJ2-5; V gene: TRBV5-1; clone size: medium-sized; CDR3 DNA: TGCGCCAGCAGCTTGCAGACTAGCGGGAGAGAAGAGACCCAGTACTTC; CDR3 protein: CASSLQTSGREETQYF
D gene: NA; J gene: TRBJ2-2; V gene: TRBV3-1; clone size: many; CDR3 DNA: TGTGCCAGCAGCCAGTCTTTTCAATCCTTGGGCACCGGGGAGCTGTTTTTT; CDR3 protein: CASSQSFQSLGTGELFF
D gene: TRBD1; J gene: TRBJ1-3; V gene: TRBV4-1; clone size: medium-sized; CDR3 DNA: TGCGCCAGCAGCCAGGAAGGGACAGGGGTGGAAAACACCATATATTTT; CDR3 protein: CASSQEGTGVENTIYF
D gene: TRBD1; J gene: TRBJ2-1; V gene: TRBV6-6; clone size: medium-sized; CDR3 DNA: TGTGCCAGCAGGAACAGGGGGCTGTCCTACAATGAGCAGTTCTTC; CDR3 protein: CASRNRGLSYNEQFF
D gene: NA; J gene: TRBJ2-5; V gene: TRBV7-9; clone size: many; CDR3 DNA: TGTGCCAGCAGCTTAGGTGCGGTCCAAGAGACCCAGTACTTC; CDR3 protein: CASSLGAVQETQYF
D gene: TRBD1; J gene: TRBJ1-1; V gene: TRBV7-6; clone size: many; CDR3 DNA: TGTGCCAGCAGGCAAGGGACAGGGGAACGCACTGAAGCTTTCTTT; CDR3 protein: CASRQGTGERTEAFF
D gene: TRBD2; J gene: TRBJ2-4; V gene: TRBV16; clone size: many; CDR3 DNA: TGTGCCAGCAGCAGGACTAGCCCAGACCTAAACATTCAGTACTTC; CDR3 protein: CASSRTSPDLNIQYF
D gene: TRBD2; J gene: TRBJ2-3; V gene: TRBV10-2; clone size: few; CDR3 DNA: TGCGCCAGCGGTGCGGGAGGGGGAACAGATACGCAGTATTTT; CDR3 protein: CASGAGGGTDTQYF
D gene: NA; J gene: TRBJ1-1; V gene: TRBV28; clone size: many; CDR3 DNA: TGTGCCAGCAGCAGCCCCAGCGGGGTCACTGAAGCTTTCTTT; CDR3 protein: CASSSPSGVTEAFF
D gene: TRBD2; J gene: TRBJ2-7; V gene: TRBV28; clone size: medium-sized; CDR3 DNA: TGTGCCAGCAATGCCCCCGGGACTAGCTCTTACGAGCAGTACTTC; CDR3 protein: CASNAPGTSSYEQYF
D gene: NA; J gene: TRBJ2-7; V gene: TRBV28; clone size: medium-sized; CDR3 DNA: TGTGCCAGCAATTATGACGGGACCTACGAGCAGTACTTC; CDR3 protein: CASNYDGTYEQYF
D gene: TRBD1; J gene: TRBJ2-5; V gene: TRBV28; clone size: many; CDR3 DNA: TGTGCCATACATCCGACAGGGATTGGAGAGACCCAGTACTTC; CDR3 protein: CAIHPTGIGETQYF
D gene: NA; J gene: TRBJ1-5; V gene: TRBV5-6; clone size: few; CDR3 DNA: TGTGCCAGCAGCTTGGGGGGGGGACCGTATAGCAATCAGCCCCAGCATTTT; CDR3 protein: CASSLGGGPYSNQPQHF
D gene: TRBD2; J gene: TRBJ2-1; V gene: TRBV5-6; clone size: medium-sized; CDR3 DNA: TGTGCCAGCAGATCTGGACTAGCGGGAGCCGTCTACAATGAGCAGTTCTTC; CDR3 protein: CASRSGLAGAVYNEQFF
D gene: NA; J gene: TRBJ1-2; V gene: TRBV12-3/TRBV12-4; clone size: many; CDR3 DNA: TGTGCCAGCAGTTTATCCCGCGCCGATGGCTACACCTTC; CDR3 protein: CASSLSRADGYTF
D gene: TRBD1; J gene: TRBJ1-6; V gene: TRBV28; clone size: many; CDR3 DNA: TGTGCCAGGTTACAACTTGACAGGGTTTCACCCCTCCACTTT; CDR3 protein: CARLQLDRVSPLHF
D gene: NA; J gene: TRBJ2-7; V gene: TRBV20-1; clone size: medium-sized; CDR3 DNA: TGCAGTGCCTCCAGGAGCTCCTACGAGCAGTACTTC; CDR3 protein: CSASRSSYEQYF
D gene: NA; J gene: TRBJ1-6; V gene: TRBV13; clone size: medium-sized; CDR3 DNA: TGTGCCAGCAGCTTAAAGACGGGGGGAAGCTCCTATAATTCACCCCTCCACTTT; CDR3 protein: CASSLKTGGSSYNSPLHF
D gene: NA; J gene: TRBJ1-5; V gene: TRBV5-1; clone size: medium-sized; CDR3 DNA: TGCGCCAGCAGCTTGGCAGGTTCGCGCAATCAGCCCCAGCATTTT; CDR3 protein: CASSLAGSRNQPQHF
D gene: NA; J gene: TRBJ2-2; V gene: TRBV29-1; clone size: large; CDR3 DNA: TGCAGCGTTGACAGGACCGGGGAGCTGTTTTTT; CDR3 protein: CSVDRTGELFF
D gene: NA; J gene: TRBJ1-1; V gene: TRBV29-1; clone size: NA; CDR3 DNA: TGCAGCGCCCGGCAGAGTTTGAACATTGAAGCTTTCTTT; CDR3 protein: CSARQSLNIEAFF
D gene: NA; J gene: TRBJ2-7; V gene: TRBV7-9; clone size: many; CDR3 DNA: TGTGCCAGCAGCTTCGGCGCAGACAGGAAGGTCTACGAGCAGTACTTC; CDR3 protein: CASSFGADRKVYEQYF
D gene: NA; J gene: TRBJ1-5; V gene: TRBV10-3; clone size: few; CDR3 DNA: TGTGCCACCACACCAGAGCTCAATCAGCCCCAGCATTTT; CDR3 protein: CATTPELNQPQHF
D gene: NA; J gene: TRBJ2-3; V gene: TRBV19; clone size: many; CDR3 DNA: TGTGCCAGCTCGTGGGGGGCGCCCACAGATACGCAGTATTTT; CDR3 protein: CASSWGAPTDTQYF
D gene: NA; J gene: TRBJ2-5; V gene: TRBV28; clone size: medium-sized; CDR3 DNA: TGTGCCAGCAGTCCAGGGACCCAGTACTTC; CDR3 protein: CASSPGTQYF
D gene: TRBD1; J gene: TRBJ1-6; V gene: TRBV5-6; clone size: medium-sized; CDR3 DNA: TGTGCCAGCAGCTCCGCGACAGGGGGTCTCTATAATTCACCCCTCCACTTT; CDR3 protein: CASSSATGGLYNSPLHF
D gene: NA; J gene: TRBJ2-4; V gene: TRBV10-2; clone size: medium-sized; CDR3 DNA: TGCGCCAGCAGTGAGGACTCAGCCAAAAACATTCAGTACTTC; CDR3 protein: CASSEDSAKNIQYF
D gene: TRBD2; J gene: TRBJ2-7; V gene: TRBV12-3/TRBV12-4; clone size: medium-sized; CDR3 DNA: TGTGCCAGCAGTTTAGGAGATTTGCGGGGGGCGGCTACCTACGAGCAGTACTTC; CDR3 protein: CASSLGDLRGAATYEQYF
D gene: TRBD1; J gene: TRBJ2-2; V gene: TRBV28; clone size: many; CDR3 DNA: TGTGCCAGCAGAAGGCAGGGGGCCACCGGGGAGCTGTTTTTT; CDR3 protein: CASRRQGATGELFF
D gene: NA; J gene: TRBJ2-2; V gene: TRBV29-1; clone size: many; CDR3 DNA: TGCAGCGTAGGCAGGAACACCGGGGAGCTGTTTTTT; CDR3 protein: CSVGRNTGELFF
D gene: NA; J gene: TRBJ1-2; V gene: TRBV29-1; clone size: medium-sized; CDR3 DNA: TGCAGCGTTGAAGATCGACGGGACACCTATGGCTACACCTTC; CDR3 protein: CSVEDRRDTYGYTF
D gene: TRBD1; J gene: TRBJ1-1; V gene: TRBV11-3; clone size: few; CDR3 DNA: TGTGCCAGCAGCGACAGGGGAAGGGGGAACACTGAAGCTTTCTTT; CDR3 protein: CASSDRGRGNTEAFF
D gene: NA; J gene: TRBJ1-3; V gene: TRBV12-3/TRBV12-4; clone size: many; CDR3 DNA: TGTGCCAGCACTCTAGAGGCCCGGATGGGCTCCGGAAACACCATATATTTT; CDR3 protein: CASTLEARMGSGNTIYF
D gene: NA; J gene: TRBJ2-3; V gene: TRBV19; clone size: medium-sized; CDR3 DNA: TGTGCCAGTAGTAAACCGGGATCTACAGATACGCAGTATTTT; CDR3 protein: CASSKPGSTDTQYF
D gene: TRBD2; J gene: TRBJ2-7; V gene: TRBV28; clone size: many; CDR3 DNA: TGTGCCAGCAGTGACGGACTAGCGGGAGAGGAAGACGAGCAGTACTTC; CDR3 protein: CASSDGLAGEEDEQYF
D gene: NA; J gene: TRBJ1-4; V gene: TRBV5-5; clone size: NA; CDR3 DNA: TGTGCCAGCAGTCTACAGAATGAAAAACTGTTTTTT; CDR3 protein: CASSLQNEKLFF
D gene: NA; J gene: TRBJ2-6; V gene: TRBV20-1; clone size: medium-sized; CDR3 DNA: TGCAGTGCTACGCCCGGGCCTGGGGCCAACGTCCTGACTTTC; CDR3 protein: CSATPGPGANVLTF
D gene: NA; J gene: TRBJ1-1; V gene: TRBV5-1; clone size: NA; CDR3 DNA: TGCGCCAGCAGGATGACAGAGAGGGACACTGAAGCTTTCTTT; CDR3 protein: CASRMTERDTEAFF
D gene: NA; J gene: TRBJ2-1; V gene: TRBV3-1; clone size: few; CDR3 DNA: TGTGCCAGCAGCCAAGATACTAGTAGTCGTGAGCAGTTCTTC; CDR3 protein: CASSQDTSSREQFF
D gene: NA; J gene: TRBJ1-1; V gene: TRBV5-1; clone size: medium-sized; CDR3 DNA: TGCGCCAGCAGCTTTTGGGGAGGGAACACTGAAGCTTTCTTT; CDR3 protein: CASSFWGGNTEAFF
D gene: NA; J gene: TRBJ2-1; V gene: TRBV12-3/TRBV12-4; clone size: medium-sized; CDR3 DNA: TGTGCCAGCAGTTTAGTTAGCAATGAGCAGTTCTTC; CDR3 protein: CASSLVSNEQFF
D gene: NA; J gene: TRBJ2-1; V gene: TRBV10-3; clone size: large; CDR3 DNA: TGTGCCAGCGCGGGACAGGGGTTGTCTAGCGGGAGAGAAGGTGAGCAGTTCTTC; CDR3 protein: CASAGQGLSSGREGEQFF
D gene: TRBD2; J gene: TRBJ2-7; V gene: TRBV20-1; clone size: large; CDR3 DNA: TGCAGTGCTAGACCGACTAGCGGAGGGTTTGGAGAGCAGTACTTC; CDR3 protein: CSARPTSGGFGEQYF
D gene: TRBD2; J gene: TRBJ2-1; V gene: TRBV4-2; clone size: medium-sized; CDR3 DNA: TGTGCCAGCAGCCAAGAGGGAACTAGCGGGAGCTATGAGCAGTTCTTC; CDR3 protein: CASSQEGTSGSYEQFF